This T cell receptor beta chain was retrieved from a study of blood T cell repertoires in COVID-19. Study-level information: Samples came from the United States, Italy and Spain, spanning acute and convalescent COVID-19. Nucleic acid was either cDNA or gDNA, and it came from T cells, B-cell-depleted T cells, or PBMCs.

The V end lost 2 bases, the J end lost 4 bases, and 6 bases lay between the germline ends. This CDR3 spans 13 amino acids. CDR1 and CDR2 (germline): WNHNN, SYGVQD (reference sequence). Methods used by the authors: Counts of nucleated cells, estimated from reference gene primer amplification, were obtained. Sequencing used immunoSEQ multiplex PCR; TCRdb keeps in-frame clones, though not all of them. The D gene and trimming were derived from the DNA, and the V and J assignments and clone size from that table. This sample has about 170,000 clones, with 70% to 85% found just once. This clone was detected once.

This TCR came from a woman in her 40s with COVID-19, enrolled during active disease. This chain uses TRBV10-1 with TRBJ2-1; D not resolved. The sequenced sample was peripheral blood. The CDR3 DNA reads as TGCGCCAGCAGTGAGCTCCCGTACAATGAGCAGTTCTTC. Translating it yields CASSELPYNEQFF.